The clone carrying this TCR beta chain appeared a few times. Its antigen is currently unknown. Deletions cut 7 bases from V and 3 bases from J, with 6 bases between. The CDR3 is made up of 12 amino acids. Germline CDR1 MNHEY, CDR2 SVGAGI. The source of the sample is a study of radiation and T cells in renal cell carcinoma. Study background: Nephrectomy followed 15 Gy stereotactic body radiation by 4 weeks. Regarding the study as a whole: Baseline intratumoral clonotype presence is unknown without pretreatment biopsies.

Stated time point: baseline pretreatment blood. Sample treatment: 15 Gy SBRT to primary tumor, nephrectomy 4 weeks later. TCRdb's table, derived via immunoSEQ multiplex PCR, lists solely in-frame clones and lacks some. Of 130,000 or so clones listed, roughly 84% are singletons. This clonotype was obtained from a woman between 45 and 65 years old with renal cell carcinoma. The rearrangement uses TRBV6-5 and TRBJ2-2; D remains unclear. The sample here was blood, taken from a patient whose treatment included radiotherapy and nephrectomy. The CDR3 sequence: CASTTYTGELFF. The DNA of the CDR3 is TGTGCCAGCACTACATACACCGGGGAGCTGTTTTTT.